This T cell receptor (beta chain) appears in the sequencing data of a study of blood T cells in healthy people across ages. Sample-barcoded 5' priming and a J-beta primer mix drove a second PCR of about 6 to 12 cycles. Carrying 12 random nucleotides, a template-switch adaptor labeled each individual cDNA molecule. MiXCR, applied by TCRdb to the 5' RACE reads, yields one record per CDR3 protein. Of roughly 560,000 distinct CDR3 sequences in the sample, 24% are singletons; the top ten hold under 9%. Details on this clonotype: Antigen specificity is unknown.

The germline V gene encodes CDR1 SGHRS and CDR2 YFSETQ. The CDR3 length is 16 residues. V lost 4 bases, J lost 4 bases, and 17 bases lay in between. Study results and caveats: Whereas aged donors had fewer naive CD4+ cells, long-lived donors had more of them and higher diversity. Expanded clonotype changes were possibly confounded by unknown donor CMV status.

This sample also appeared in a second study, on T cells of mothers and their children. From that second work: Donors were a few healthy Caucasian mothers and their six children.

J is TRBJ1-4 and V is TRBV5-1; D may be TRBD1 (6 bases). The sequenced sample was blood. The receptor was isolated from a boy between 10 and 17 years old in good health. In nucleotides, the CDR3 is TGCGCCAGCAGCGCCTACTCCGGGACATATAATGAAAAACTGTTTTTT. Its protein is CASSAYSGTYNEKLFF.